The clone carrying this TCR beta chain showed up many times. Preparation of the TCRbeta library used unique molecular identifiers. TCRdb analysed the PCR reads with MiXCR anew, one entry per CDR3 protein. The table lists 200,000 to 250,000 distinct CDR3 sequences, 12% of them singletons. This entry comes from a study of T-cell reconstitution after alpha-beta-depleted transplantation in children. V lost 2 bases and J lost 4, with 7 bases in between. CDR3 length equals 13 residues. Germline V gene lookup returns CDR1 SGHTA and CDR2 FQGNSA. The TCR was taken from a human donor who donated a stem cell graft to a child with acute lymphoblastic leukemia. V is TRBV7-2 and J is TRBJ2-3, with unresolved D. The material sequenced was PBMCs from the stem cell graft donor, taken from the stem cell graft. In DNA form, the CDR3 reads TGTGCCAGCAGCTTATTAGGGCCAGATACGCAGTATTTT. It is translated as CASSLLGPDTQYF.